This is a list of T cell receptor beta chains from one sample in a study of T cell responses to AZD1222 COVID-19 vaccine. Produced via immunoSEQ multiplex PCR; TCRdb's table is partial and in-frame only. Found here are around 99,000 clones, around 90% of them singletons; the top ten hold 5.5% to 7%. Sequencing used peripheral blood, obtained 28 days after the second AZD1222 dose. The receptors here all came from an adult who received the AZD1222 COVID-19 vaccine. The CDR3 runs from the conserved cysteine through the conserved F or W. Fields, in order: clone size, J gene, D gene, V gene, CDR3 length, CDR3 protein, CDR3 DNA. D genes are given only for firm matches. The listing skips clone size in some rows; elsewhere it reads once, few, many or a size class.

clone size: -; J gene: TRBJ2-7; D gene: TRBD2; V gene: TRBV4-1; CDR3 length: 16; CDR3 protein: CASSQQTGTSGFEQYF; CDR3 DNA: TGCGCCAGCAGCCAACAGACCGGGACTAGCGGGTTCGAGCAGTACTTC
clone size: -; J gene: TRBJ1-1; D gene: -; V gene: TRBV7-8; CDR3 length: 14; CDR3 protein: CASSWYGRKTEAFF; CDR3 DNA: TGTGCCAGCTCGTGGTACGGACGTAAGACTGAAGCTTTCTTT
clone size: -; J gene: TRBJ2-3; D gene: -; V gene: TRBV5-5; CDR3 length: 14; CDR3 protein: CASSLPGGADTQYF; CDR3 DNA: TGTGCCAGCAGCTTACCAGGGGGGGCAGATACGCAGTATTTT
clone size: -; J gene: TRBJ2-1; D gene: TRBD1; V gene: TRBV28; CDR3 length: 16; CDR3 protein: CASRPDRGVSYNEQFF; CDR3 DNA: TGTGCCAGCAGGCCTGACAGGGGGGTTTCCTACAATGAGCAGTTCTTC
clone size: -; J gene: TRBJ2-7; D gene: -; V gene: TRBV6-5; CDR3 length: 12; CDR3 protein: CASSLSRVEQYF; CDR3 DNA: TGTGCCAGCAGTTTGTCCAGAGTCGAGCAGTACTTC
clone size: -; J gene: TRBJ1-1; D gene: -; V gene: TRBV7-9; CDR3 length: 15; CDR3 protein: CASSLLDGNQAEAFF; CDR3 DNA: TGTGCCAGCAGCTTACTAGACGGCAACCAGGCTGAAGCTTTCTTT
clone size: -; J gene: TRBJ1-4; D gene: -; V gene: TRBV28; CDR3 length: 15; CDR3 protein: CASSLRRIANEKLFF; CDR3 DNA: TGTGCCAGCAGTTTAAGGCGGATCGCTAATGAAAAACTGTTTTTT
clone size: -; J gene: TRBJ1-1; D gene: -; V gene: TRBV11-2; CDR3 length: 15; CDR3 protein: CASSLAGSQGTEAFF; CDR3 DNA: TGTGCCAGCAGCTTAGCCGGGTCCCAAGGAACTGAAGCTTTCTTT
clone size: once; J gene: TRBJ1-6; D gene: -; V gene: TRBV7-9; CDR3 length: 15; CDR3 protein: CASSPGTLGNSPLHF; CDR3 DNA: TGTGCCAGCAGCCCAGGGACCCTGGGGAATTCACCCCTCCACTTT
clone size: -; J gene: TRBJ2-5; D gene: -; V gene: TRBV2; CDR3 length: 14; CDR3 protein: CASSESGNQETQYF; CDR3 DNA: TGTGCCAGCAGTGAATCGGGTAACCAAGAGACCCAGTACTTC
clone size: -; J gene: TRBJ2-3; D gene: TRBD1; V gene: TRBV6-5; CDR3 length: 14; CDR3 protein: CASRRDRTTDTQYF; CDR3 DNA: TGTGCCAGCAGGCGGGACAGGACCACAGATACGCAGTATTTT
clone size: -; J gene: TRBJ2-5; D gene: TRBD2; V gene: TRBV18; CDR3 length: 15; CDR3 protein: CASSPVSGTQETQYF; CDR3 DNA: TGTGCCAGCTCACCAGTTAGCGGGACTCAAGAGACCCAGTACTTC
clone size: -; J gene: TRBJ1-2; D gene: -; V gene: TRBV30; CDR3 length: 13; CDR3 protein: CAWSGGGVTGYTF; CDR3 DNA: TGTGCCTGGAGTGGGGGGGGAGTAACAGGCTACACCTTC
clone size: -; J gene: TRBJ2-7; D gene: TRBD1; V gene: TRBV7-9; CDR3 length: 16; CDR3 protein: CASSFHSGTGGYEQYF; CDR3 DNA: TGTGCCAGCAGCTTTCACTCCGGGACAGGGGGCTACGAGCAGTACTTC
clone size: -; J gene: TRBJ2-1; D gene: TRBD2; V gene: TRBV5-4; CDR3 length: 14; CDR3 protein: CASSRDYFYNEQFF; CDR3 DNA: TGTGCCAGCAGCCGGGACTACTTCTACAATGAGCAGTTCTTC
clone size: -; J gene: TRBJ1-5; D gene: TRBD1; V gene: TRBV5-1; CDR3 length: 17; CDR3 protein: CASSLEIWGQGSQPQHF; CDR3 DNA: TGCGCCAGCAGCTTGGAAATTTGGGGACAGGGAAGTCAGCCCCAGCATTTT
clone size: -; J gene: TRBJ1-5; D gene: TRBD1; V gene: TRBV27; CDR3 length: 17; CDR3 protein: CASSSPFGQGGYQPQHF; CDR3 DNA: TGTGCCAGCAGTTCCCCTTTTGGGCAGGGGGGCTATCAGCCCCAGCATTTT